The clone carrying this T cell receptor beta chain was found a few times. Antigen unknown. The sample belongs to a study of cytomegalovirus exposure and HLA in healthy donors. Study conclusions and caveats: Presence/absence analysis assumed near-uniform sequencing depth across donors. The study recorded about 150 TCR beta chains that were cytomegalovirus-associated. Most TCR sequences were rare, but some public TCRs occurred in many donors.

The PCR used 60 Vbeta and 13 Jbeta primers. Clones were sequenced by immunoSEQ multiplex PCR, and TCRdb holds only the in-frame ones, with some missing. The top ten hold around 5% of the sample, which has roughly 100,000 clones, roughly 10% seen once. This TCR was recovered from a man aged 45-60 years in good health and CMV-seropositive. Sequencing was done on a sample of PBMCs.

The CDR3 bases are TGCAGCGTTGAGGGGCTAGCGGACCACAATGAGCAGTTCTTC. Amino acids: CSVEGLADHNEQFF. This chain connects TRBV29-1 to TRBJ2-1; TRBD2 matches at 7 bases. V lost 3 bases and J lost 5; bases outside the gene matches: 7. CDR1 SQVTM and CDR2 ANQGSEA come from the germline V gene. CDR3 length: 14 residues.